A single sample gave rise to the 27 T cell receptor beta chains below, sequenced in a study of blood T cell repertoires in COVID-19. TCRdb keeps only in-frame clones here, not all; method: immunoSEQ multiplex PCR. The sample has about 72,000 clones, 82% seen once; the top ten hold around 20%. The sample was peripheral blood. These receptor sequences come from a human donor in a cohort sampled during active COVID-19.

V and J are TRBV2 and TRBJ2-1, with 13 positions matching TRBD2. CDR1 is SNHLY, CDR2 FYNNEI, per germline. J gave up 10 bases and V 5 bases, and 8 bases lay outside the gene matches. The CDR3 contains 15 residues. The DNA for the CDR3 is TGTGCCAGCAGTCCTACTAGCGGGGGGGTTAGCGAGCAGTTCTTC. As protein: CASSPTSGGVSEQFF.

The chain is built from TRBV21-1 and TRBJ1-2; the table names TRBD1, a call not compared with the DNA. TRBV21-1 is a pseudogene locus. This CDR3 contains 17 residues. DNA for the CDR3: TGTGCCAGCAGCAATCTGCTCGGGACAGCTTTCAACTATGGCTACACCTTC. Its protein is CASSNLLGTAFNYGYTF.

The chain is built from TRBV6-5 and TRBJ1-5; TRBD1 might be the D (6 bases). Looked up from germline, CDR1 is MNHEY and CDR2 is SVGAGI. This CDR3 is 13 amino acids long. Between the trimmed V and J ends, which lost 5 bases and 4 bases, there was a span of 9 bases. The CDR3: CASSLQGNQPQHF. CDR3 nucleotides: TGTGCCAGCAGTCTACAGGGTAATCAGCCCCAGCATTTT.

The chain couples TRBV29-1 to TRBJ1-2; 9 bases line up with TRBD1. The trim removed 3 bases at V and 7 bases at J, leaving 12 bases unmatched. The CDR3 is 15 residues long. Looked up from germline, CDR1 is SQVTM and CDR2 is ANQGSEA. Written as DNA, the CDR3 is TGCAGCGTTGATGGGCCTACACAGGGGGCGGGTGGCTACACCTTC. It yields the protein CSVDGPTQGAGGYTF.

V and J are TRBV29-1 and TRBJ2-5; 10 bases match TRBD1. The CDR3 has 18 residues. Trimming at V came to 1 base and at J to 2 bases, leaving 13 bases not matched to a gene. Germline V gene data show CDR1 as SQVTM and CDR2 as ANQGSEA. CDR3: CSVEGQLGTGAGQETQYF. The DNA for the CDR3 is TGCAGCGTTGAAGGGCAATTGGGGACAGGGGCCGGGCAAGAGACCCAGTACTTC.

The chain employs TRBV25-1 and TRBJ1-2; 7 nucleotides match TRBD1. The length of the CDR3 is 15 residues. The ends lost 4 bases at V and 4 bases at J; junction bases unmatched: 9. Per the germline V gene, CDR1 is MGHDK and CDR2 is SYGVNS. The CDR3 is CASSGDSLGSYGYTF. The CDR3 DNA follows: TGTGCCAGCAGTGGGGACAGTTTAGGGTCCTATGGCTACACCTTC.

The CDR3 DNA reads TGTGCCAGCAGCGGACAATCAGGGGTAGAGACCCAGTACTTC. The encoded protein is CASSGQSGVETQYF. This chain links TRBV5-6 with TRBJ2-5; D might be TRBD1 (6 bases). Deletions cut 4 bases from V and 4 bases from J, with 14 bases between. Per the germline V gene, CDR1 is SGHDT and CDR2 is YYEEEE. The CDR3 sequence is 14 residues long.

Only a few counts were recorded for this clone. The chain joins TRBV14 to TRBJ1-1; D not resolved. Trimming removed 4 bases at V and 7 bases at J, with 7 bases between. CDR1 and CDR2 from the germline V gene are SGHDN and FVKESK. The CDR3 has 11 amino acids. The CDR3 reads CASSPGREAFF. Here the CDR3 DNA reads TGTGCCAGCAGCCCGGGTCGTGAAGCTTTCTTT.

This clone appeared a single time. This chain uses TRBV7-9 with TRBJ1-1; maybe TRBD1 (6 bases). This CDR3 comprises 14 residues. Per germline, CDR1 SEHNR and CDR2 FQNEAQ (reference sequence). V was cut by 5 bases and J by 3 bases, with 13 bases left in between. The CDR3 spells CASSRDRYHTEAFF. As DNA, the CDR3 is TGTGCCAGCAGCCGAGACAGGTACCACACTGAAGCTTTCTTT.

The chain recombines TRBV18 with TRBJ2-5; 10 bases map to TRBD2. There are 15 residues in the CDR3. Trimming removed 3 bases from V and 5 bases from J; junction bases left unmatched: 6. Germline V gives CDR1 KGHSH, CDR2 LQKENI. This CDR3 reads CASSPSGGARETQYF. For the CDR3, the DNA is TGTGCCAGCTCACCGAGCGGGGGGGCCCGTGAGACCCAGTACTTC.

This chain uses TRBV27 with TRBJ2-3; D not certain. V was pared by 5 bases and J by 6 bases, with 12 bases between. CDR1 is MNHEY, CDR2 SMNVEV, per germline (reference sequence). This CDR3 has 13 amino acids. CDR3 sequence reads: CASSPRRWDTQYF. CDR3 in DNA: TGTGCCAGCAGTCCTCGGCGGTGGGATACGCAGTATTTT.

Only one count was recorded for this clone. The V gene is TRBV3-1 (or the pseudogene TRBV3-2), the J gene TRBJ2-2; TRBD1 matches at 11 bases. The ends lost 5 bases at V and 4 bases at J; junction bases unmatched: 3. The germline V gene has CDR1 LGHDT and CDR2 YNNKEL (reference sequence). The CDR3 has 15 residues. The CDR3 DNA reads as TGTGCCAGCAGCGGACAGGGGGCGCGCACCGGGGAGCTGTTTTTT. This encodes CASSGQGARTGELFF.

V and J are TRBV7-9 and TRBJ1-2; 8 nucleotides match TRBD1. V dropped 5 bases and J dropped 13; count of bases not matched to a gene: 12. This CDR3 is 13 amino acids long. CDR1 is SEHNR, CDR2 FQNEAQ, per germline (reference sequence). The CDR3 loop reads CASSPGDRTAGTF. The CDR3 DNA sequence: TGTGCCAGCAGCCCAGGGGACAGGACAGCTGGCACCTTC.

The chain joins TRBV4-1 to TRBJ2-7; D may be TRBD1 (5 bases). Trimming took off 2 bases at V and 3 bases at J, with 14 bases between the two ends. CDR3 length: 15 amino acids. Germline lookup yields CDR1 MGHRA and CDR2 YSYEKL. CDR3 protein: CASSQTKTGFYEQYF. CDR3 DNA sequence: TGCGCCAGCAGCCAAACTAAAACAGGTTTCTACGAGCAGTACTTC.

The chain is built from TRBV7-2 and TRBJ2-3; D possibly corresponds to TRBD2 (7 bases). V lost 4 bases, J lost 4 bases, and 12 bases lay in between. Germline V CDR1 and CDR2: SGHTA, FQGNSA. This CDR3 is 14 amino acids long. The CDR3 protein is CASSWGGRADTQYF. The CDR3 DNA is TGTGCCAGCAGCTGGGGGGGCCGGGCAGATACGCAGTATTTT. Full variable domain (rest looked up from reference TRBV7-2 and TRBJ2-3): GAGVSQSPSNKVTEKGKDVELRCDPISGHTALYWYRQSLGQGLEFLIYFQGNSAPDKSGLPSDRFSAERTGGSVSTLTIQRTQQEDSAVYLCASSWGGRADTQYFGPGTRLTVL.

The chain is built from TRBV6-6 and TRBJ1-1; tentative D call: TRBD1 (5 bases). V lost 5 bases to trimming and J lost 3 bases, with 7 bases between them. CDR1 is MNHNY and CDR2 is SVGAGI in the germline V gene (reference sequence). The CDR3 length is 12 residues. CDR3 sequence: CASSPRDTEAFF. As DNA, the CDR3 is TGTGCCAGCAGTCCCAGGGACACTGAAGCTTTCTTT.

V is TRBV29-1 and J is TRBJ2-1; 10 bases fit TRBD1. There are 13 residues in the CDR3. Germline values: CDR1 SQVTM, CDR2 ANQGSEA. The ends lost 6 bases at V and 1 base at J; junction bases unmatched: 0. This chain's CDR3 is CSVGQGSYNEQFF. CDR3 coding DNA: TGCAGCGTGGGACAGGGGTCCTACAATGAGCAGTTCTTC.

J is TRBJ1-2 and V is TRBV7-9, with 11 bases aligning to TRBD1. The V gene end was trimmed by 0 bases and the J gene end by 6 bases; junction bases not matched to a gene: 3. The CDR3 spans 15 residues. Germline CDR1 SEHNR, CDR2 FQNEAQ (reference sequence). CDR3 nucleotides: TGTGCCAGCAGCTTAGCGGGACAGGGGGAGGATGGCTACACCTTC. Translation gives CASSLAGQGEDGYTF.

V usage is TRBV18 and J usage is TRBJ1-2, with TRBD1 matching 10 bases. Germline CDR1 and CDR2: KGHSH and LQKENI. The CDR3 consists of 16 residues. V shed 6 bases, J shed 4 bases, and the junction held 11 bases outside the gene matches. CDR3 sequence (DNA): TGTGCCAGCTCTCCTGGGACAGGGGAGGCCCCCTATGGCTACACCTTC. It specifies CASSPGTGEAPYGYTF.

This clone was counted between two and nine times. The gene calls are TRBV6-1 and TRBJ1-2, with no clear D. The V gene's germline CDR1 is MNHNS and CDR2 SASEGT. The CDR3 is 14 residues long. Trimming removed 2 bases from V and 0 bases from J, with 7 bases in between. The CDR3 spells CASSESISNYGYTF. As DNA, the CDR3 is TGTGCCAGCAGTGAATCTATATCTAACTATGGCTACACCTTC.

This clone has just a few counts. The genes are TRBV5-1 and TRBJ2-7, with 10 positions matching TRBD1. The CDR3 extends over 14 amino acids. Germline values: CDR1 SGHRS, CDR2 YFSETQ. The J segment lost 2 bases and the V segment lost 3 bases, leaving 2 bases of the junction unmatched. DNA of the CDR3: TGCGCCAGCAGCTACGGGACAGGGGCCTACGAGCAGTACTTC. The encoded protein is CASSYGTGAYEQYF.

The V gene is TRBV5-6, the J gene TRBJ1-5; D perhaps matches TRBD1 (5 bases). Trimming shortened V by 2 bases and J by 9 bases, and 12 bases separated the two germline ends. This CDR3 is 13 amino acids long. Germline values: CDR1 SGHDT, CDR2 YYEEEE. The CDR3 region has the DNA TGTGCCAGCAGCTTTAGCGGCGGGGGGCCCCAGCATTTT. Translating it yields CASSFSGGGPQHF.

The chain joins TRBV5-1 to TRBJ1-2, with D maybe TRBD1 (5 bases). The CDR3 runs 13 residues. Between the trimmed V and J ends, which lost 2 bases and 3 bases, there was a span of 8 bases. Germline V lookup: CDR1 SGHRS, CDR2 YFSETQ. In DNA, the CDR3 is TGCGCCAGCAGCTTTGCGGGGGACTATGGCTACACCTTC. It translates to CASSFAGDYGYTF.

CDR3: CASSSDTLYEQYF. CDR3 DNA sequence: TGTGCCAGCAGCTCGGACACCCTCTACGAGCAGTACTTC. The rearrangement uses TRBV7-8 and TRBJ2-7; possible D gene TRBD1, 5 bases. CDR3 length: 13 amino acids. Germline CDR1 reads SGHVS; CDR2 reads FQNEAQ. V lost 4 bases, J lost 3 bases, and 10 bases lay in between.

V usage is TRBV7-8 and J usage is TRBJ2-2, with TRBD2 identical over 7 bases. The CDR3 sequence is 16 residues long. Trimming took 1 base from V and 2 from J; bases not matched to a gene: 4. Germline-derived CDR1 and CDR2 are SGHVS and FQNEAQ. For the CDR3, the DNA is TGTGCCAGCAGCTTAGGAGCGGGGTTAAACACCGGGGAGCTGTTTTTT. Translation: CASSLGAGLNTGELFF.

The chain carries TRBV14 and TRBJ1-4; a possible D gene is TRBD1 (6 bases). The CDR3 has 17 residues. Germline V gene data show CDR1 as SGHDN and CDR2 as FVKESK. Trimming took off 1 base at V and 2 bases at J, with 14 bases between the two ends. The CDR3 DNA follows: TGTGCCAGCAGCCAAGCCTCCGGGGGGCGGACTAATGAAAAACTGTTTTTT. Amino acid sequence: CASSQASGGRTNEKLFF. The entire variable domain, with the rest obtained from reference TRBV14 and TRBJ1-4, is as follows: EAGVTQFPSHSVIEKGQTVTLRCDPISGHDNLYWYRRVMGKEIKFLLHFVKESKQDESGMPNNRFLAERTGGTYSTLKVQPAELEDSGVYFCASSQASGGRTNEKLFFGSGTQLSVL.

The chain joins TRBV7-8 to TRBJ2-2; 9 nucleotides agree with TRBD2. Trimming removed 5 bases from V and 0 bases from J; junction bases left unmatched: 10. Germline V lookup: CDR1 SGHVS, CDR2 FQNEAQ. The CDR3 spans 18 residues. CDR3 in DNA: TGTGCCAGCAGCCCGATAGCGGGGGTGATTTCGAACACCGGGGAGCTGTTTTTT. Its translation: CASSPIAGVISNTGELFF.